The 30 T cell receptor beta chains reported below all come from one sample, sequenced in a study of cytomegalovirus exposure and HLA in healthy donors. Primers for the PCR totalled 60 Vbeta and 13 Jbeta. Clones were read by immunoSEQ multiplex PCR, and TCRdb kept only the in-frame ones, dropping some. The data hold about 120,000 clones, with less than 80% observed a single time. Sequenced: PBMCs. These receptors came from a middle-aged man in good health and CMV-seropositive.

This clone was picked up a small number of times. This rearrangement joins TRBV14 to TRBJ2-1; 14 nucleotides line up with TRBD2. V dropped 3 bases and J dropped 6; count of bases not matched to a gene: 7. CDR1 SGHDN and CDR2 FVKESK come from the germline V gene. The CDR3 is 17 residues long. This CDR3 is CASSHIRGTSGSNEQFF. CDR3 nucleotides: TGTGCCAGCAGCCATATACGGGGGACTAGCGGGAGCAATGAGCAGTTCTTC.

This rearrangement joins TRBV5-1 to TRBJ2-2, with 7 nucleotides matching TRBD1. V gave up 0 bases and J gave up 9 bases; unmatched junction bases: 2. Germline CDR1 and CDR2: SGHRS and YFSETQ. The CDR3 runs to 13 residues. The CDR3 sequence is CASSLETGRELFF. In DNA, the CDR3 is TGCGCCAGCAGCTTGGAGACAGGGAGGGAGCTGTTTTTT.

The chain uses TRBV7-9 and TRBJ2-3; D not resolved. The CDR3 is 12 amino acids. Trimming left V 0 bases short and J 6 bases short, with 4 bases between. CDR1 SEHNR and CDR2 FQNEAQ come from the germline V gene (reference sequence). CDR3 region: CASSLARDTQYF. The CDR3 bases are TGTGCCAGCAGCTTAGCGAGGGATACGCAGTATTTT.

The rearrangement joins TRBV9 to TRBJ2-2; D perhaps matches TRBD2 (5 bases). Germline V gene lookup returns CDR1 SGDLS and CDR2 YYNGEE. Trimming left V 4 bases short and J 0 bases short, with 16 bases between. This CDR3 is built from 17 residues. CDR3 in DNA: TGTGCCAGCAGCCCTCGATTAGCGCTAACGAACACCGGGGAGCTGTTTTTT. Amino acids: CASSPRLALTNTGELFF.

The J gene is TRBJ1-5, the V gene TRBV7-8, with D perhaps matching TRBD1 (6 bases). Per the germline V gene, CDR1 is SGHVS and CDR2 is FQNEAQ. Trimming took off 1 base at V and 6 bases at J, with 13 bases between the two ends. This CDR3 comprises 15 residues. Here the CDR3 DNA reads TGTGCCAGCAGCTTAGTCAGGGGCGAAGCTCAGCCCCAGCATTTT. It translates to CASSLVRGEAQPQHF.

The rearrangement links TRBV27 to TRBJ2-3; D is perhaps TRBD2 (5 bases). V was shortened by 5 bases and J by 3 bases, with 15 bases between the two germline ends. The CDR3 consists of 15 residues. Germline V gene data show CDR1 as MNHEY and CDR2 as SMNVEV (reference sequence). The CDR3 is CASSPGFRTTDTQYF. The CDR3, as DNA: TGTGCCAGCAGTCCTGGCTTCCGGACTACAGATACGCAGTATTTT.

This chain joins TRBV28 and TRBJ1-5; D may be TRBD1 (5 bases). Trimming shortened V by 5 bases and J by 4 bases, and 15 bases separated the two germline ends. The germline CDR1 and CDR2 sequences are MDHEN and SYDVKM. CDR3 length equals 15 residues. The CDR3 sequence is CASSPSEGVNQPQHF. For the CDR3, the DNA is TGTGCCAGCAGTCCGTCCGAAGGGGTGAATCAGCCCCAGCATTTT.

The chain recombines TRBV25-1 with TRBJ2-3, with D tentatively TRBD2 (5 bases). The V end was cut by 5 bases, the J end by 1 base, with 13 bases between. The CDR3 loop spans 15 amino acids. The germline V gene encodes CDR1 MGHDK and CDR2 SYGVNS. CDR3 bases: TGTGCCAGCAGTCCAATGGGAGTCGGCACAGATACGCAGTATTTT. Amino acid sequence: CASSPMGVGTDTQYF.

CDR3 sequence: CASSLLISPLGRRTEAFF. Here the CDR3 DNA reads TGTGCCAGCAGCCTCTTAATTTCCCCCTTGGGGAGGAGAACTGAAGCTTTCTTT. This sequence joins TRBV16 and TRBJ1-1; D is undetermined. The germline V gene encodes CDR1 KGHSY and CDR2 FQNENV. CDR3 size: 18 residues. Trimming took 4 bases from V and 5 from J, leaving 26 bases between them.

The genes are TRBV4-3 and TRBJ2-2, with TRBD2 matching over 7 bases. The germline V gene has CDR1 LGHNA and CDR2 YSLEER. The CDR3 runs to 19 residues. J was trimmed by 1 base and V by 1 base; bases with no gene match: 12. The CDR3 coding sequence is TGCGCCAGCAGCCAAGCTACATTGGGCGGGGGTCGGAACACCGGGGAGCTGTTTTTT. It specifies CASSQATLGGGRNTGELFF.

V gene TRBV6-5 combines with J gene TRBJ2-1, with 7 bases that match TRBD1. The V and J ends lost 2 bases and 0 bases, in that order; junction bases with no gene match: 1. CDR3 size: 15 residues. Germline CDR1 reads MNHEY; CDR2 reads SVGAGI. The CDR3 DNA reads TGTGCCAGCAGTTACCGGGACAGCTCCTACAATGAGCAGTTCTTC. This encodes CASSYRDSSYNEQFF.

This chain links TRBV27 with TRBJ1-1; the match to TRBD1 covers 8 bases. In germline, CDR1 is MNHEY, CDR2 SMNVEV (reference sequence). The V and J ends lost 6 bases and 1 base, in that order; junction bases with no gene match: 4. The CDR3 length is 14 residues. CDR3 DNA: TGTGCCAGCAGCCGACAGGGGAGGAACACTGAAGCTTTCTTT. Translating gives CASSRQGRNTEAFF.

The rearrangement links TRBV7-8 to TRBJ2-7; 10 bases are a match to TRBD1. V lost 6 bases to trimming and J lost 4 bases; unmatched junction nucleotides: 6. CDR3 length: 14 amino acids. Germline V CDR1 and CDR2: SGHVS, FQNEAQ. CDR3 region: CASSIGTGAYEQYF. In nucleotides, the CDR3 is TGTGCCAGCAGTATCGGGACAGGGGCATACGAGCAGTACTTC.

This sequence joins TRBV18 and TRBJ1-1, with 7 bases aligning to TRBD1. The V and J ends lost 7 bases and 1 base, in that order; junction bases with no gene match: 9. The CDR3 runs 15 residues. Germline loops: CDR1 KGHSH, CDR2 LQKENI. The CDR3 region is CASLYRGQTNTEAFF. The CDR3 DNA reads as TGTGCCAGCTTATATCGGGGACAGACGAACACTGAAGCTTTCTTT. Complete variable domain (other parts from reference TRBV18 and TRBJ1-1): NAGVMQNPRHLVRRRGQEARLRCSPMKGHSHVYWYRQLPEEGLKFMVYLQKENIIDESGMPKERFSAEFPKEGPSILRIQQVVRGDSAAYFCASLYRGQTNTEAFFGQGTRLTVV.

The gene calls are TRBV13 and TRBJ2-1; D is possibly TRBD2 (5 bases). The V and J ends lost 1 base and 7 bases respectively, with 17 bases between them. CDR1 is PRHDT and CDR2 is FYEKMQ in the germline V gene (reference sequence). This CDR3 comprises 16 residues. The chain's CDR3 is CASSLEVNPGGNEQFF. In nucleotides, the CDR3 is TGTGCCAGCAGCTTAGAGGTAAACCCTGGCGGGAATGAGCAGTTCTTC.

V usage is TRBV14 and J usage is TRBJ1-1, with no clear D. Germline lookup yields CDR1 SGHDN and CDR2 FVKESK. Trimming took 2 bases from V and 0 from J, leaving 4 bases between them. This CDR3 is built from 13 residues. CDR3 bases: TGTGCCAGCAGCCAACTTTTGAACACTGAAGCTTTCTTT. It translates to CASSQLLNTEAFF.

The chain employs TRBV9 and TRBJ2-7; D may be TRBD1 (6 bases). Germline CDR1 SGDLS, CDR2 YYNGEE. V was pared by 4 bases and J by 2 bases, with 13 bases between. The CDR3 is made up of 14 amino acids. CDR3 region: CASSSHGGPYEQYF. As DNA, the CDR3 is TGTGCCAGCAGCAGCCATGGGGGCCCCTACGAGCAGTACTTC. Looking up the rest from reference TRBV9 and TRBJ2-7 gives the full variable domain: DSGVTQTPKHLITATGQRVTLRCSPRSGDLSVYWYQQSLDQGLQFLIQYYNGEERAKGNILERFSAQQFPDLHSELNLSSLELGDSALYFCASSSHGGPYEQYFGPGTRLTVT.

V gene TRBV2 combines with J gene TRBJ1-5, with 10 bases identical to TRBD1. The CDR3 contains 16 residues. Per germline, CDR1 SNHLY and CDR2 FYNNEI. J gave up 2 bases and V 7 bases, and 8 bases lay outside the gene matches. CDR3 protein: CASTARGTGGNQPQHF. In nucleotides, the CDR3 is TGTGCCAGCACCGCGAGGGGGACAGGGGGCAATCAGCCCCAGCATTTT. Full variable domain (remainder filled in from reference TRBV2 and TRBJ1-5): EPEVTQTPSHQVTQMGQEVILRCVPISNHLYFYWYRQILGQKVEFLVSFYNNEISEKSEIFDDQFSVERPDGSNFTLKIRSTKLEDSAMYFCASTARGTGGNQPQHFGDGTRLSIL.

This sequence joins TRBV4-2 and TRBJ2-2, with TRBD2 identical over 10 bases. CDR3 length: 18 amino acids. V gave up 0 bases and J gave up 1 base; unmatched junction bases: 5. Germline V CDR1 and CDR2: LGHNA, YNFKEQ. CDR3 region: CASSQEGRLAGNTGELFF. The CDR3 DNA is TGTGCCAGCAGCCAAGAAGGGCGACTAGCGGGGAACACCGGGGAGCTGTTTTTT.

This clone was seen only a few times. The gene calls are TRBV5-8 and TRBJ1-4; no clear D gene. V was trimmed by 0 bases and J by 4 bases, leaving 7 bases between them. CDR3 size: 14 residues. CDR1 is SGHTS and CDR2 is YDEGEE in the germline V gene. The CDR3 DNA sequence: TGTGCCAGCAGCTTGGCCAGTTTTAATGAAAAACTGTTTTTT. Its translation: CASSLASFNEKLFF.

The V call is TRBV19, the J call TRBJ1-5; D remains ambiguous. Trimming stripped 3 bases from V and 3 bases from J, with 12 bases between. Germline values: CDR1 LNHDA, CDR2 SQIVND (reference sequence). The CDR3 totals 15 residues. The CDR3 is CASSIEGLTNQPQHF. CDR3 sequence (DNA): TGTGCCAGTAGTATTGAGGGTTTGACCAATCAGCCCCAGCATTTT. The full variable domain, in which reference TRBV19 and TRBJ1-5 provide the parts outside the CDR3, is DGGITQSPKYLFRKEGQNVTLSCEQNLNHDAMYWYRQDPGQGLRLIYYSQIVNDFQKGDIAEGYSVSREKKESFPLTVTSAQKNPTAFYLCASSIEGLTNQPQHFGDGTRLSIL.

The V call is TRBV6-6, the J call TRBJ1-1; no firm D call. The V end lost 6 bases, the J end lost 4 bases, and 6 bases lay between the germline ends. Germline V CDR1 and CDR2: MNHNY, SVGAGI (reference sequence). The CDR3 is 11 amino acids. CDR3 residues: CASRGGTEAFF. In nucleotides, the CDR3 is TGTGCCAGCAGGGGAGGCACTGAAGCTTTCTTT.

V usage is TRBV15 and J usage is TRBJ2-1; D gene unclear. This CDR3 contains 12 residues. Germline V gene lookup returns CDR1 LNHNV and CDR2 YYDKDF (reference sequence). The germline V and J ends were trimmed by 10 bases and 3 bases, with 10 bases remaining between them. The CDR3 DNA reads as TGTGCCAGTGCGAGTTTCTACAATGAGCAGTTCTTC. Encoded protein: CASASFYNEQFF.

This clone has just a few counts. This sequence joins TRBV6-1 and TRBJ1-1, with D possibly being TRBD1 (6 bases). With 6 bases removed from V and 4 bases from J, the gap between germline ends came to 15 bases. The germline V gene encodes CDR1 MNHNS and CDR2 SASEGT. The CDR3 is 14 amino acids. This CDR3 reads CASRGDTRGTEAFF. The CDR3 DNA follows: TGTGCCAGCAGGGGGGACACCAGGGGCACTGAAGCTTTCTTT.

This chain uses TRBV7-9 with TRBJ2-5; D might be TRBD2 (6 bases). V dropped 10 bases and J dropped 1 base, with 13 bases sitting between them. The germline V gene has CDR1 SEHNR and CDR2 FQNEAQ (reference sequence). The CDR3 loop spans 13 amino acids. The CDR3 region has the DNA TGTGCCATAGAAGTAGCGGCCCAAGAGACCCAGTACTTC. Its protein is CAIEVAAQETQYF.

V is TRBV19 and J is TRBJ2-2; 7 bases are shared with TRBD1. The CDR3 is made up of 16 amino acids. Trimming cost V 3 bases and J 4 bases; bases outside gene matches: 8. Germline V lookup: CDR1 LNHDA, CDR2 SQIVND (reference sequence). The CDR3 sequence: CASSIRQGGGTGELFF. CDR3 in DNA: TGTGCCAGTAGTATCCGACAGGGCGGAGGCACCGGGGAGCTGTTTTTT.

V and J are TRBV2 and TRBJ2-6, with a weak D call TRBD1 (5 bases). CDR1 and CDR2 from the germline V gene are SNHLY and FYNNEI. The CDR3 has 16 amino acids. Trimming took 6 bases from V and 4 from J, leaving 16 bases between them. The CDR3 DNA follows: TGTGCCAGCAGCCCCGGGTGGTCAGGGGGGGCCAACGTCCTGACTTTC. Encoded protein: CASSPGWSGGANVLTF.

This rearrangement joins TRBV18 to TRBJ2-7, with D possibly matching TRBD1 (10 bases). CDR1 is KGHSH and CDR2 is LQKENI in the germline V gene. The CDR3 contains 19 residues. Trimming removed 1 base from V and 0 bases from J, with 22 bases in between. CDR3 nucleotides: TGTGCCAGCTCACCACTTCGGACAGGGGGTAGCGGGAGCTCCTACGAGCAGTACTTC. As protein: CASSPLRTGGSGSSYEQYF.

This clone was counted a few times. The V call is TRBV11-2, the J call TRBJ2-4; 8 nucleotides line up with TRBD2. Trimming took 5 bases from V and 6 from J; bases not matched to a gene: 15. Germline V gene data show CDR1 as SGHAT and CDR2 as FQNNGV. The CDR3 consists of 17 residues. As DNA, the CDR3 is TGTGCCAGCAGCATCAGAAGGTTAGCGGCGGGGGGAAACATTCAGTACTTC. This gives the protein CASSIRRLAAGGNIQYF.

This sequence joins TRBV6-1 and TRBJ2-3; D is unclear. The germline V gene has CDR1 MNHNS and CDR2 SASEGT. Trimming took off 9 bases at V and 3 bases at J, with 7 bases between the two ends. The length of the CDR3 is 11 residues. Here the CDR3 reads CASSLTDTQYF. CDR3 DNA: TGTGCCAGTTCGTTAACAGATACGCAGTATTTT.